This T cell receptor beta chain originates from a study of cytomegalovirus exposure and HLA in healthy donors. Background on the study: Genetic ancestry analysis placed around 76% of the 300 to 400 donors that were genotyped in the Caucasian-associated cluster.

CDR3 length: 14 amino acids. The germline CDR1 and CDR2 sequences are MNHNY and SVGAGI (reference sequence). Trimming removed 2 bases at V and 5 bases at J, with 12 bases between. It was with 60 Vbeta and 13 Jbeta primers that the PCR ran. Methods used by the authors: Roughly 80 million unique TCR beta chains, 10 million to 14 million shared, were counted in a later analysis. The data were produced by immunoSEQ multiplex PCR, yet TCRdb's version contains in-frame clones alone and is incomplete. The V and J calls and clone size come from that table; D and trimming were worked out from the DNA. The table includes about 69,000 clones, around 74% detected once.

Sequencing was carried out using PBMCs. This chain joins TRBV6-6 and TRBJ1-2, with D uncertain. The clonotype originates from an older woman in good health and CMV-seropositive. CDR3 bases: TGTGCCAGCAGTTACGGCAGTGCTCCTTATGGCTACACCTTC. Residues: CASSYGSAPYGYTF.